The subject of this entry is one T cell receptor beta chain. How the authors handled the data: Amplification with reference gene primers provided the estimates of nucleated cell counts. Some clones are missing from TCRdb's copy, which holds only in-frame ones; the method was immunoSEQ multiplex PCR. V and J calls and clone size are given by that table; D and trimming were obtained from the DNA. The sample consists of 48,000 or so clones, about nine tenths of them appearing once. These data originate in a study of blood T cell repertoires in COVID-19. For the study at large: Acute and convalescent COVID-19 specimens originated in the United States, Italy and Spain. In each case, the material was cDNA or gDNA derived from T cells, B-cell-depleted T cells, or PBMCs.

The CDR3 is 13 amino acids. The V end was cut by 6 bases, the J end by 3 bases, with 12 bases between. Germline CDR1 and CDR2: KGHSH and LQKENI. This chain connects TRBV18 to TRBJ2-7, with a tentative D call TRBD1 (5 bases). The TCR originated in a woman at least 80 years old with COVID-19, enrolled during active disease. Sequenced sample: peripheral blood. The CDR3 protein is CASSLDMIYEQYF. In DNA, the CDR3 is TGTGCCAGCTCCCTGGACATGATCTACGAGCAGTACTTC.